The 32 T cell receptor beta chains below come from one sample, sequenced in a study of long-term antiretroviral therapy in people with HIV. A v3.0 immunoSEQ assay was performed at survey level. This table comes from immunoSEQ multiplex PCR, and its TCRdb copy is limited to in-frame clones, with some not included. The table shows 20,000 to 30,000 clones, with roughly 94% occurring only once. The material was unsorted PBMCs, obtained about 4.7 years after starting antiretroviral therapy. The receptors were gathered from a woman aged 45-60 years with HIV.

This chain connects TRBV6-6 to TRBJ2-3; D not resolved. This CDR3 is built from 15 residues. Trimming shortened V by 2 bases and J by 0 bases, and 9 bases separated the two germline ends. Germline V gene data show CDR1 as MNHNY and CDR2 as SVGAGI (reference sequence). The CDR3 bases are TGTGCCAGCAGTTACGGTTGGGCTAGCACAGATACGCAGTATTTT. Translation: CASSYGWASTDTQYF.

The rearrangement uses TRBV28 and TRBJ2-7, with D possibly TRBD2 on 5 matching bases. Trimming stripped 7 bases from V and 7 bases from J, with 11 bases between. Germline-derived CDR1 and CDR2 are MDHEN and SYDVKM. CDR3 length equals 11 residues. CDR3 sequence (DNA): TGTGCCAGCACCGAGGGCTGGGAGCAGTACTTC. Its protein is CASTEGWEQYF.

The rearrangement links TRBV5-1 to TRBJ2-7, with D perhaps matching TRBD2 (6 bases). V lost 5 bases and J lost 0, with 15 bases in between. The CDR3 sequence is 15 residues long. CDR1 and CDR2 (germline): SGHRS, YFSETQ. The CDR3 region has the DNA TGCGCCAGCAGTCTCGGGAGCCTTGCCTCCTACGAGCAGTACTTC. Translating gives CASSLGSLASYEQYF. The full variable domain, in which reference TRBV5-1 and TRBJ2-7 provide the parts outside the CDR3, is KAGVTQTPRYLIKTRGQQVTLSCSPISGHRSVSWYQQTPGQGLQFLFEYFSETQRNKGNFPGRFSGRQFSNSRSEMNVSTLELGDSALYLCASSLGSLASYEQYFGPGTRLTVT.

The gene calls are TRBV7-2 and TRBJ1-2; D may be TRBD1 (5 bases). This CDR3 has 15 amino acids. CDR1 and CDR2 (germline): SGHTA, FQGNSA. The V end was cut by 3 bases, the J end by 0 bases, with 11 bases between. The CDR3: CASSFVGGANYGYTF. CDR3 DNA sequence: TGTGCCAGCAGCTTTGTGGGGGGTGCTAACTATGGCTACACCTTC. Using reference TRBV7-2 and TRBJ1-2 for the parts outside the CDR3, the full variable domain is GAGVSQSPSNKVTEKGKDVELRCDPISGHTALYWYRQSLGQGLEFLIYFQGNSAPDKSGLPSDRFSAERTGGSVSTLTIQRTQQEDSAVYLCASSFVGGANYGYTFGSGTRLTVV.

The genes are TRBV6-5 and TRBJ2-7; D unclear. Between the trimmed V and J ends, which lost 6 bases and 4 bases, there was a span of 13 bases. There are 13 residues in the CDR3. Looked up from germline, CDR1 is MNHEY and CDR2 is SVGAGI. In DNA form, the CDR3 reads TGTGCCAGCAGGCCATCGACTTTGTACGAGCAGTACTTC. Translation: CASRPSTLYEQYF.

The V call is TRBV6-6, the J call TRBJ1-2, with TRBD1 matching 7 bases. Germline trimming cut 0 bases from V and 7 bases from J; bases unmatched to any gene: 5. The CDR3 is 14 residues long. Germline assignment: CDR1 MNHNY and CDR2 SVGAGI (reference sequence). This chain's CDR3 is CASSYSGGGGGYTF. CDR3 in DNA: TGTGCCAGCAGTTACTCAGGGGGCGGCGGTGGCTACACCTTC.

The chain uses TRBV30 and TRBJ2-2; D is unclear. The length of the CDR3 is 11 residues. Germline assignment: CDR1 GTSNPN and CDR2 SVGIG (reference sequence). Between the trimmed V and J ends, which lost 2 bases and 5 bases, there was a span of 3 bases. The DNA for the CDR3 is TGTGCCTGGAGTACAACCGGGGAGCTGTTTTTT. Protein: CAWSTTGELFF.

The J gene is TRBJ2-3, the V gene TRBV7-2; TRBD2 matches at 14 bases. The CDR3 has 15 residues. V lost 4 bases and J lost 4; bases outside the gene matches: 1. Germline lookup yields CDR1 SGHTA and CDR2 FQGNSA. CDR3 sequence: CASSWGLAGADTQYF. In DNA form, the CDR3 reads TGTGCCAGCAGCTGGGGACTAGCGGGAGCAGATACGCAGTATTTT.

V gene TRBV5-1 combines with J gene TRBJ1-3, with TRBD1 as a possible D gene (5 bases). Trimming took 1 base from V and 3 from J, leaving 26 bases between them. Germline loops: CDR1 SGHRS, CDR2 YFSETQ. The CDR3 has 20 amino acids. Written as DNA, the CDR3 is TGCGCCAGCAGCTTGTTATCCCAACAGGAACCATCTTCTCGTGGAAACACCATATATTTT. Protein: CASSLLSQQEPSSRGNTIYF.

The V and J genes are TRBV5-6 and TRBJ2-1; D is undetermined. The V and J ends lost 0 bases and 0 bases respectively, with 10 bases between them. The CDR3 length is 16 residues. Germline V CDR1 and CDR2: SGHDT, YYEEEE. This chain's CDR3 is CASSLVGKFSYNEQFF. CDR3 nucleotide sequence: TGTGCCAGCAGCTTGGTAGGGAAGTTCTCCTACAATGAGCAGTTCTTC.

In DNA, the CDR3 is TGTGCCAGCAGGACAAGCAATCAAGAGACCCAGTACTTC. This translates into CASRTSNQETQYF. V usage is TRBV2 and J usage is TRBJ2-5; D is uncertain. The germline V gene encodes CDR1 SNHLY and CDR2 FYNNEI. CDR3 size: 13 residues. V was pared by 6 bases and J by 2 bases, with 10 bases between.

The V call is TRBV6-5, the J call TRBJ1-2; 7 bases map to TRBD1. Unmatched junction bases numbered 2, after V lost 5 bases and J lost 2 bases. The CDR3 is 13 residues long. Germline V gene data show CDR1 as MNHEY and CDR2 as SVGAGI. This chain's CDR3 is CASSRQGNYGYTF. In nucleotides, the CDR3 is TGTGCCAGCAGTCGACAGGGAAACTATGGCTACACCTTC.

This clone occurred once. The CDR3 DNA is TGTGCCAGCAGTGAATTAGGGAAATCTGGGGCCAACGTCCTGACTTTC. Translating gives CASSELGKSGANVLTF. The chain has TRBV2 and TRBJ2-6; unclear D gene. Trimming cost V 2 bases and J 1 base, with 9 bases left between them. Germline V lookup: CDR1 SNHLY, CDR2 FYNNEI. There are 16 residues in the CDR3.

This chain connects TRBV5-6 to TRBJ2-3, with D tentatively TRBD1 (6 bases). This CDR3 comprises 13 residues. Germline assignment: CDR1 SGHDT and CDR2 YYEEEE. V dropped 2 bases and J dropped 3 bases, with 7 bases sitting between them. CDR3 sequence: CASSFTGTDTQYF. The CDR3 DNA follows: TGTGCCAGCAGCTTCACAGGGACAGATACGCAGTATTTT.

The count of this clone is one. V usage is TRBV19 and J usage is TRBJ1-3, with a tentative D call TRBD1 (5 bases). Germline loops: CDR1 LNHDA, CDR2 SQIVND (reference sequence). Trimming stripped 6 bases from V and 2 bases from J, with 14 bases between. The CDR3 is 15 amino acids. Here the CDR3 DNA reads TGTGCCAGTAGCCTCGAGCAGGGAGCTGGAAACACCATATATTTT. Translating it yields CASSLEQGAGNTIYF.

The chain uses TRBV7-9 and TRBJ2-1; 8 bases are a match to TRBD2. Germline CDR1 SEHNR, CDR2 FQNEAQ (reference sequence). The CDR3 consists of 18 residues. Trimming at V came to 5 bases and at J to 8 bases, leaving 20 bases not matched to a gene. CDR3 sequence: CASSQTLVAGPNGHEQFF. As DNA, the CDR3 is TGTGCCAGCAGCCAAACCCTGGTAGCGGGGCCCAACGGGCATGAGCAGTTCTTC.

The chain is built from TRBV5-5 and TRBJ2-1; unclear D gene. Trimming pared 2 bases from V and 7 bases from J, leaving 10 bases between. In germline, CDR1 is SGHKS, CDR2 YYEKEE (reference sequence). The CDR3 covers 13 residues. The CDR3: CASSFSSSNEQFF. CDR3 nucleotides: TGTGCCAGCAGCTTTAGTAGTTCGAATGAGCAGTTCTTC.

This chain connects TRBV10-3 to TRBJ2-3; D is possibly TRBD2 (5 bases). The CDR3 loop spans 13 amino acids. CDR1 is ENHRY, CDR2 SYGVKD, per germline. The V gene lost 6 bases and the J gene lost 3 bases, with 10 bases spanning the gap. Written as DNA, the CDR3 is TGTGCCATCAGCAAATCGGGAACAGATACGCAGTATTTT. Its translation: CAISKSGTDTQYF.

J is TRBJ2-1 and V is TRBV19, with TRBD2 matching over 16 bases. Germline loops: CDR1 LNHDA, CDR2 SQIVND (reference sequence). The CDR3 consists of 16 residues. The junction had 5 bases not matched to a gene; V was cut back by 7 bases and J by 5 bases. CDR3: CASTPGTSGRDNEQFF. CDR3 bases: TGTGCCAGTACCCCAGGGACTAGCGGGAGGGACAATGAGCAGTTCTTC.

This clone was counted between two and nine times. V and J are TRBV19 and TRBJ2-2; the D is unclear. V lost 3 bases, J lost 5 bases, and 10 bases lay in between. Germline CDR1 is LNHDA and CDR2 is SQIVND (reference sequence). This CDR3 comprises 14 residues. The CDR3 loop is CASSIWAETGELFF. The CDR3 nucleotides are TGTGCCAGTAGTATTTGGGCGGAGACCGGGGAGCTGTTTTTT.

The chain couples TRBV5-1 to TRBJ1-2; D is possibly TRBD1 (5 bases). In germline, CDR1 is SGHRS, CDR2 YFSETQ. Trimming took 7 bases from V and 4 from J, leaving 23 bases between them. The CDR3 spans 16 residues. CDR3 nucleotides: TGCGCCAGCCACCCCCCGGAGATGGGGGGAGGCTATGGCTACACCTTC. Translated, it gives CASHPPEMGGGYGYTF.

The chain joins TRBV6-5 to TRBJ2-7, with D perhaps assigned TRBD1 or TRBD2 (6 bases each). The germline V gene encodes CDR1 MNHEY and CDR2 SVGAGI. V was cut by 0 bases and J by 2 bases, with 11 bases left in between. CDR3 size: 15 residues. The CDR3 sequence is CASSYSKGGPYEQYF. CDR3 bases: TGTGCCAGCAGTTACTCGAAGGGGGGTCCCTACGAGCAGTACTTC.

The chain recombines TRBV25-1 with TRBJ2-7; D may match TRBD1 or TRBD2 (6 bases each). V lost 3 bases and J lost 5, with 20 bases in between. The CDR3 extends over 16 amino acids. Germline loops: CDR1 MGHDK, CDR2 SYGVNS. The CDR3 region is CASSEFSGAGTHEQYF. CDR3 bases: TGTGCCAGCAGTGAGTTTTCGGGGGCAGGAACTCACGAGCAGTACTTC.

This sequence joins TRBV7-9 and TRBJ2-7; no firm D call. The CDR3 is made up of 15 amino acids. Germline V gives CDR1 SEHNR, CDR2 FQNEAQ (reference sequence). V dropped 5 bases and J dropped 0 bases, with 14 bases sitting between them. The CDR3 region is CASSRNSPGSYEQYF. The CDR3 DNA sequence: TGTGCCAGCAGCCGGAACTCCCCGGGCTCCTACGAGCAGTACTTC.

With regard to this clone: A junction end diverges from the germline sequence, so it may reflect a read error. J is TRBJ1-1 and V is TRBV18; tentatively, D is TRBD1 (5 bases). The CDR3 has 17 residues. The V gene's germline CDR1 is KGHSH and CDR2 LQKENI. The chain's CDR3 is CASSPLPPAGMITEAFF. DNA for the CDR3: TGTGCCAGCTCTCCACTCCCTCCCGCAGGGATGATTACTGAAGCTTTCTTT.

This CDR3 is CASKPGTGYWGYTF. The CDR3 DNA is TGTGCCAGCAAACCGGGGACAGGGTATTGGGGCTACACCTTC. The chain recombines TRBV27 with TRBJ1-2; 9 bases line up with TRBD1. Germline lookup yields CDR1 MNHEY and CDR2 SMNVEV (reference sequence). This CDR3 has 14 amino acids. V dropped 7 bases and J dropped 8; count of bases not matched to a gene: 11.

This chain joins TRBV7-3 and TRBJ2-1, with 13 bases aligning to TRBD2. From germline, CDR1 is SGHTA and CDR2 FQGTGA. V trimming: 5 bases; J trimming: 12 bases; junction bases outside the gene matches: 7. This CDR3 is built from 14 residues. The CDR3 bases are TGTGCCAGCAGCCCCGGGACTAGCGGGACCCCGCAGTTCTTC. This encodes CASSPGTSGTPQFF.

This chain connects TRBV6-5 to TRBJ2-7; D gene unclear. Trimming took off 2 bases at V and 6 bases at J, with 8 bases between the two ends. Germline loops: CDR1 MNHEY, CDR2 SVGAGI. The CDR3 runs 12 residues. The CDR3 here is CASSYRVGEQYF. CDR3 in DNA: TGTGCCAGCAGTTACAGGGTCGGCGAGCAGTACTTC.

V gene TRBV6-5 combines with J gene TRBJ2-1, with 8 bases matching TRBD2. V lost 2 bases to trimming and J lost 12 bases; unmatched junction nucleotides: 12. The CDR3 extends over 15 amino acids. Germline loops: CDR1 MNHEY, CDR2 SVGAGI. The CDR3 bases are TGTGCCAGCAGTTACACAACATACACTAGCGGCGCGCAGTTCTTC. This gives the protein CASSYTTYTSGAQFF.

This sequence joins TRBV4-3 and TRBJ2-2; D remains unclear. This CDR3 comprises 13 residues. Per germline, CDR1 LGHNA and CDR2 YSLEER. V lost 3 bases to trimming and J lost 9 bases, with 11 bases between them. CDR3 amino acids: CASSHQNGRELFF. As DNA, the CDR3 is TGCGCCAGCAGCCACCAAAACGGCCGGGAGCTGTTTTTT.

This sequence joins TRBV5-6 and TRBJ2-1, with 12 nucleotides matching TRBD2. The V and J ends lost 4 bases and 5 bases, in that order; junction bases with no gene match: 4. CDR1 and CDR2 from the germline V gene are SGHDT and YYEEEE. The CDR3 length is 15 residues. The CDR3 region is CASSPGLAGHNEQFF. The DNA for the CDR3 is TGTGCCAGCAGCCCCGGACTAGCGGGACACAATGAGCAGTTCTTC.

V gene TRBV6-6 combines with J gene TRBJ2-5, with D maybe TRBD2 (6 bases). V lost 2 bases and J 5 bases, leaving 12 bases between the germline ends. The germline gives CDR1 MNHNY, CDR2 SVGAGI (reference sequence). The CDR3 consists of 14 residues. The CDR3 nucleotides read TGTGCCAGCAGTTACCCGACCGGGAGTGAGACCCAGTACTTC. The encoded protein is CASSYPTGSETQYF.